This T cell receptor beta chain was captured by sequencing in a study of T-cell reconstitution after alpha-beta-depleted transplantation in children. A library of TCRbeta sequences, prepared with unique molecular identifiers, was generated. TCRdb re-called the PCR reads through MiXCR, storing one row per CDR3 protein. The repertoire has fewer than 400,000 distinct CDR3 sequences, roughly 22% of them found once; the top ten carry 3.8%. This clonotype has a handful of counts. Material: PBMCs from the stem cell graft donor, obtained from the stem cell graft. This TCR was recovered from a human donor who donated a stem cell graft to a child with acute myeloid leukemia.

The CDR3 region is CSVEGGTGNYGYTF. The CDR3 nucleotides read TGCAGCGTTGAAGGTGGGACAGGGAACTATGGCTACACCTTC. The rearrangement links TRBV29-1 to TRBJ1-2, with 9 bases fitting TRBD1. Germline values: CDR1 SQVTM, CDR2 ANQGSEA. The CDR3 is 14 amino acids. V shed 1 base and J 2 bases; nucleotides not matched to a gene: 2.